The following is a T cell receptor (beta chain) sequence with its context. The data are from a study of blood T cell repertoires in COVID-19. About the research overall: Acute and convalescent COVID-19 specimens originated in the United States, Italy and Spain. Sample material is recorded as cDNA or gDNA derived from T cells, B-cell-depleted T cells, or PBMCs.

In the original analysis: Amplification from reference gene primers served as the basis for estimated nucleated cell counts. Some clones are missing from TCRdb's copy, which holds only in-frame ones; the method was immunoSEQ multiplex PCR. The D gene and trimming were derived from the DNA, and the V and J assignments and clone size from that table. This table has 65,000 to 100,000 clones, around 90% appearing once. V was clipped by 3 bases and J by 7 bases, with 16 bases between them. The CDR3 sequence is 14 residues long. CDR1 is SGHRS, CDR2 YFSETQ, per germline. This rearrangement joins TRBV5-1 to TRBJ1-1; D is ambiguous. The receptor was isolated from a woman aged 80 or older with acute or convalescent COVID-19. Input material: peripheral blood. Here the CDR3 reads CASSYIRRTLEAFF. The CDR3 coding sequence is TGCGCCAGCAGCTATATCAGGCGGACTCTTGAAGCTTTCTTT. The full variable domain, rest sourced from reference TRBV5-1 and TRBJ1-1, is KAGVTQTPRYLIKTRGQQVTLSCSPISGHRSVSWYQQTPGQGLQFLFEYFSETQRNKGNFPGRFSGRQFSNSRSEMNVSTLELGDSALYLCASSYIRRTLEAFFGQGTRLTVV.